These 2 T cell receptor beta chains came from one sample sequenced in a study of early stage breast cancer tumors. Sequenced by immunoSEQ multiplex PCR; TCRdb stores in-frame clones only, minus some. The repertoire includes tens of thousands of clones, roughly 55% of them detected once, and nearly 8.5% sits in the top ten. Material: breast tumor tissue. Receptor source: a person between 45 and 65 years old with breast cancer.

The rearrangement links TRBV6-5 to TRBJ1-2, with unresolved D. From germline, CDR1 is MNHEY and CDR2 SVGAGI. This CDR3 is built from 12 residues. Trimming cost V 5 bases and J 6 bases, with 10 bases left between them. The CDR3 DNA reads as TGTGCCAGCAGTCGTATCGGTGATGGCTACACCTTC. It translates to CASSRIGDGYTF.

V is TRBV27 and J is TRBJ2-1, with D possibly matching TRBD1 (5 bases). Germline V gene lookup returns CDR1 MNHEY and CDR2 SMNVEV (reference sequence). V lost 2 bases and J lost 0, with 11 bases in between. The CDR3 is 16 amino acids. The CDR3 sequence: CASSLSQGSSYNEQFF. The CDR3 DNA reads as TGTGCCAGCAGTTTAAGTCAGGGTAGCTCCTACAATGAGCAGTTCTTC.